There are many counts of the clone carrying this T cell receptor (beta chain). Its specificity is not known. The data originate from a study of T cells after posttransplantation cyclophosphamide. Study observations and caveats: Donor-recipient repertoire similarity was low at 1-2 months, rising over year one. Tissue-infiltrating T cells from skin or gut overlapped little with blood T cells. TRB clonality was highly associated with recipient CMV seropositivity and reactivation.

Peripheral blood was collected from the related graft donor on the marrow donation day. Germline V gives CDR1 SNHLY, CDR2 FYNNEI. V shed 5 bases and J shed 0 bases, with 19 bases lying between them. The CDR3 sequence is 17 residues long. Generated by immunoSEQ multiplex PCR, the TCRdb table keeps only in-frame clones and is missing some. The sample is made up of 23,000 or so clones, none counted only once. The rearrangement links TRBV2 to TRBJ1-1; D might be TRBD1 (5 bases). Sequenced: PBMCs. This clonotype was obtained from a woman aged 60-75 years in good health, CMV-negative, and a related stem cell transplant donor. Written as DNA, the CDR3 is TGTGCCAGCAGTTTTCCTGTTAGCGGGACGATGAACACTGAAGCTTTCTTT. It encodes CASSFPVSGTMNTEAFF. The full variable domain, completed using reference TRBV2 and TRBJ1-1, is EPEVTQTPSHQVTQMGQEVILRCVPISNHLYFYWYRQILGQKVEFLVSFYNNEISEKSEIFDDQFSVERPDGSNFTLKIRSTKLEDSAMYFCASSFPVSGTMNTEAFFGQGTRLTVV.